The clone carrying this TCR beta chain was detected only a few times. The data were taken from a study of T cells in Graves' hyperthyroidism and ophthalmopathy. Amplification of TCR beta CDR3 regions was performed using RNA transcripts as template. The primer set for the first-round RT-PCR of the TCR CDR3 was HTBI. From the multiplex PCR reads, TCRdb called clonotypes with MiXCR, one entry per CDR3 protein. The sample holds approximately 610,000 distinct CDR3 sequences, over 15% seen once. Trimming pared 1 base from V and 0 bases from J, leaving 9 bases between. Per germline, CDR1 LGHDT and CDR2 YNNKEL (reference sequence). The CDR3 covers 16 residues.

Sequenced input: blood. The chain couples TRBV3-1 to TRBJ2-2; D not resolved. This sequence was found in a woman aged 18-29 years with Graves' hyperthyroidism. CDR3 protein: CASSQGVGANTGELFF. In nucleotides, the CDR3 is TGTGCCAGCAGCCAAGGAGTCGGCGCGAACACCGGGGAGCTGTTTTTT. The full variable domain, rest sourced from reference TRBV3-1 and TRBJ2-2, is DTAVSQTPKYLVTQMGNDKSIKCEQNLGHDTMYWYKQDSKKFLKIMFSYNNKELIINETVPNRFSPKSPDKAHLNLHINSLELGDSAVYFCASSQGVGANTGELFFGEGSRLTVL.